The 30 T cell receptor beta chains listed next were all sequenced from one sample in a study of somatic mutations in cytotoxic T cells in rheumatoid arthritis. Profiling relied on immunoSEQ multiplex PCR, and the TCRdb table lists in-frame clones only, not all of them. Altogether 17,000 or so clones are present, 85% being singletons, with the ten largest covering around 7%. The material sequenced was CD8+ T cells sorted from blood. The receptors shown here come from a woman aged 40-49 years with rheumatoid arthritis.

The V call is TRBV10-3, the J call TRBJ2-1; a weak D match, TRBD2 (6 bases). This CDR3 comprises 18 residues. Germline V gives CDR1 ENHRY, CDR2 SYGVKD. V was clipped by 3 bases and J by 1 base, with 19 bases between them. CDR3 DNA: TGTGCCATCAGTGACAACTTAGAAAAGGCGGGGTCCTACAATGAGCAGTTCTTC. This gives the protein CAISDNLEKAGSYNEQFF.

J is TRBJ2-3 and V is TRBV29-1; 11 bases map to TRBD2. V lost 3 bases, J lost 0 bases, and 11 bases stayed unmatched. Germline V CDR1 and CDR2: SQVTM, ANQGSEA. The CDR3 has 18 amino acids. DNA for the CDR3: TGCAGCGTTGACCTTTCTAGCGGGGGGCCCCATAGCACAGATACGCAGTATTTT. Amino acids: CSVDLSSGGPHSTDTQYF.

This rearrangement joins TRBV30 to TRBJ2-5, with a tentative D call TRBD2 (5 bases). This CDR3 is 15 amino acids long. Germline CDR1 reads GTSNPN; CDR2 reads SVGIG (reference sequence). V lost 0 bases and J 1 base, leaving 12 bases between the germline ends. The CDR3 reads CAWSVGGHPQETQYF. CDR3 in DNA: TGTGCCTGGAGTGTCGGAGGCCATCCCCAAGAGACCCAGTACTTC.

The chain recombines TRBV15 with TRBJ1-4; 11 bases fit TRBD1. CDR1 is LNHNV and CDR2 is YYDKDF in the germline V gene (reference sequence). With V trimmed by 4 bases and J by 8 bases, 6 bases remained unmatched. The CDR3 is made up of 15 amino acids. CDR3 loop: CATSKSRTGGEKLFF. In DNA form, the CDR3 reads TGTGCCACCAGCAAGAGCCGGACAGGGGGCGAAAAACTGTTTTTT.

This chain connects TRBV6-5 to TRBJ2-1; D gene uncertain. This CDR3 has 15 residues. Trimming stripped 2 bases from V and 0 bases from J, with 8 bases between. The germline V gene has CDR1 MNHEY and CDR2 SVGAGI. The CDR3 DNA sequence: TGTGCCAGCAGTTACGATTCGAGCTCCTACAATGAGCAGTTCTTC. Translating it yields CASSYDSSSYNEQFF.

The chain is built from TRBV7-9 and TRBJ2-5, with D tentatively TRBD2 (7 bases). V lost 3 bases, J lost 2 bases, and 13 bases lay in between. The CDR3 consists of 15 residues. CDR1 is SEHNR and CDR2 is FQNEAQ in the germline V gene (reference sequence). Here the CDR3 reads CASSFEGGGQETQYF. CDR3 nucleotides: TGTGCCAGCAGCTTTGAGGGAGGGGGTCAAGAGACCCAGTACTTC.

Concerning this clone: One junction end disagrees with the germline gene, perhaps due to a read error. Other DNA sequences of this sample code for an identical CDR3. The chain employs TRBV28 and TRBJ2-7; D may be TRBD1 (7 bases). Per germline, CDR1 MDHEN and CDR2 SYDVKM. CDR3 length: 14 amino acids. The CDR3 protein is CASRTTGVFYEQYF. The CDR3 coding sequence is TGCGCCAGCAGGACTACAGGGGTTTTCTACGAGCAGTACTTC.

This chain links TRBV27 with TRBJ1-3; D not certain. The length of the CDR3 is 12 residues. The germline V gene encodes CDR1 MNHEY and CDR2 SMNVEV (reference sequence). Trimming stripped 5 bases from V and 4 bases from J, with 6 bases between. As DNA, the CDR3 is TGTGCCAGCAGTCCCGGGGGAAACACCATATATTTT. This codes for CASSPGGNTIYF.

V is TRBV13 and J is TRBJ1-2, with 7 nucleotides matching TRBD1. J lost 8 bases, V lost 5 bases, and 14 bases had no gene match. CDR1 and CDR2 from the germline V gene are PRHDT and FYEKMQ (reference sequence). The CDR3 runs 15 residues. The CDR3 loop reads CASSPGAGTDPGYTF. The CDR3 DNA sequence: TGTGCCAGCAGCCCCGGGGCGGGGACAGACCCCGGCTACACCTTC. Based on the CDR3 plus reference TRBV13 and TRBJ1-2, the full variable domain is AAGVIQSPRHLIKEKRETATLKCYPIPRHDTVYWYQQGPGQDPQFLISFYEKMQSDKGSIPDRFSAQQFSDYHSELNMSSLELGDSALYFCASSPGAGTDPGYTFGSGTRLTVV.

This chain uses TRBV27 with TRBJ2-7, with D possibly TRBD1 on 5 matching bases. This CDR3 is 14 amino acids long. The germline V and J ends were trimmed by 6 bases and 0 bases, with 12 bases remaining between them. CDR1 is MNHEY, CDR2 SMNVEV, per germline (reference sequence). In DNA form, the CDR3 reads TGTGCCAGCAGGCTACTCGACAGCTCCTACGAGCAGTACTTC. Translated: CASRLLDSSYEQYF.

The DNA of the CDR3 is TGTGCCAGTGCAAACCCGGGACAGAACACAGATACGCAGTATTTT. It is translated as CASANPGQNTDTQYF. The chain joins TRBV2 to TRBJ2-3, with 7 nucleotides matching TRBD1. The CDR3 loop spans 15 amino acids. Germline CDR1 reads SNHLY; CDR2 reads FYNNEI. With V trimmed by 9 bases and J by 2 bases, 11 bases remained unmatched.

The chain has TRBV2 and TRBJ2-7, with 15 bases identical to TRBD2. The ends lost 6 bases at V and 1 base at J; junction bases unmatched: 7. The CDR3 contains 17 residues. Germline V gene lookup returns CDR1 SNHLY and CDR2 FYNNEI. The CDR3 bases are TGTGCCAGCAGCGCCGGGACTAGCGGGGGGACTTCCTACGAGCAGTACTTC. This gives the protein CASSAGTSGGTSYEQYF.

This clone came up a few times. CDR3: CASSQDSWEEYEQYF. CDR3 bases: TGCGCCAGCAGCCAAGATTCATGGGAGGAGTACGAGCAGTACTTC. V gene TRBV4-1 combines with J gene TRBJ2-7, with a weak D call TRBD2 (6 bases). The ends were cut back, 0 bases at V and 4 bases at J, with 13 bases in the middle. There are 15 residues in the CDR3. Germline V gene sequence: CDR1 MGHRA, CDR2 YSYEKL.

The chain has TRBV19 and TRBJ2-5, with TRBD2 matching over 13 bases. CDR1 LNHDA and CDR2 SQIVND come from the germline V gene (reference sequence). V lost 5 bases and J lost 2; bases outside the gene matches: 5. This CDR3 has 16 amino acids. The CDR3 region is CASSDPGLAGQETQYF. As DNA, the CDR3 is TGTGCCAGTAGTGATCCGGGACTAGCGGGGCAAGAGACCCAGTACTTC.

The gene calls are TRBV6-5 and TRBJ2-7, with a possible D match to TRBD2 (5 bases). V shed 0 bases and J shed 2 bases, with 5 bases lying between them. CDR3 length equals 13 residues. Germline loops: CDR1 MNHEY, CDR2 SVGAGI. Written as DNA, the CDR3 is TGTGCCAGCAGTTACTCGGAGGCCTACGAGCAGTACTTC. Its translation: CASSYSEAYEQYF.

As DNA, the CDR3 is TGCGCCAGCAGCCAAGCGCGGTCCCGGACAGGGAGAAGCACAGATACGCAGTATTTT. Its protein is CASSQARSRTGRSTDTQYF. The rearrangement links TRBV4-1 to TRBJ2-3, with 8 bases aligning to TRBD1. The CDR3 sequence is 19 residues long. Germline CDR1 is MGHRA and CDR2 is YSYEKL. The ends lost 1 base at V and 0 bases at J; junction bases unmatched: 12.

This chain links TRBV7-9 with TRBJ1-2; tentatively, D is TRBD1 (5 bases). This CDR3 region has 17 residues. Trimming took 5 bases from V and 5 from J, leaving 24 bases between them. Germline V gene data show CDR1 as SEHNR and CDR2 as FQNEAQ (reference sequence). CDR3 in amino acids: CASSVHRFYSEEYGYTF. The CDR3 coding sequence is TGTGCCAGCAGCGTCCACAGGTTTTACTCTGAAGAATATGGCTACACCTTC.

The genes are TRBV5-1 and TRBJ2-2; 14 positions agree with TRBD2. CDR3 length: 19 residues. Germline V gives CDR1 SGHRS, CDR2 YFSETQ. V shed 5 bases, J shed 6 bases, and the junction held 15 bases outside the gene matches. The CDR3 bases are TGCGCCAGCAGTCCGGGACTAGCGGGGGCCCAGTGGGGGGCCGGGGAGCTGTTTTTT. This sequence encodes CASSPGLAGAQWGAGELFF.

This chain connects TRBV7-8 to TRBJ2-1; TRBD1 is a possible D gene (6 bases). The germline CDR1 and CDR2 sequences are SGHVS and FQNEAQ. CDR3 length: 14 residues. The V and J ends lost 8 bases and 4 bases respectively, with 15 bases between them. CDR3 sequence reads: CASSTGSRYNEQFF. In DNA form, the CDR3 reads TGTGCCAGCTCGACAGGTAGTCGGTACAATGAGCAGTTCTTC.

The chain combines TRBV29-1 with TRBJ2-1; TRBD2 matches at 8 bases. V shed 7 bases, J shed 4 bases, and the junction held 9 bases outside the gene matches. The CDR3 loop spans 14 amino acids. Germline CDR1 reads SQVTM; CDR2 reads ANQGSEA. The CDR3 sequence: CSGETSGSYNEQFF. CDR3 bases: TGCAGCGGGGAAACTAGCGGATCATACAATGAGCAGTTCTTC.

The CDR3, as DNA: TGTGCCAGCAGCTCCCGGGACTACCAAGAGACCCAGTACTTC. This translates into CASSSRDYQETQYF. The rearrangement uses TRBV7-6 and TRBJ2-5, with a tentative D call TRBD2 (6 bases). V lost 4 bases to trimming and J lost 0 bases, with 9 bases between them. Germline V CDR1 and CDR2: SGHVS, FNYEAQ. This CDR3 spans 14 amino acids.

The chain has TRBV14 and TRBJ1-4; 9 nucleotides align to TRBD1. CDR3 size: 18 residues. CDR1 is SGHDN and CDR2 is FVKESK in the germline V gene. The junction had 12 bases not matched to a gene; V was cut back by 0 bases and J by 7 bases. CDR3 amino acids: CASSQEGTGRLVREKLFF. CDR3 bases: TGTGCCAGCAGCCAAGAGGGGACAGGGCGACTTGTGCGTGAAAAACTGTTTTTT.

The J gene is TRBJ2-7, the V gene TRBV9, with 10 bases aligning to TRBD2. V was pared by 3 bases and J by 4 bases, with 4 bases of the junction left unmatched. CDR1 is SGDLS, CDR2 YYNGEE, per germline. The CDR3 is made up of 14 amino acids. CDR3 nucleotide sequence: TGTGCCAGCAGCGGGACTAGCGGAGCGTACGAGCAGTACTTC. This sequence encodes CASSGTSGAYEQYF.

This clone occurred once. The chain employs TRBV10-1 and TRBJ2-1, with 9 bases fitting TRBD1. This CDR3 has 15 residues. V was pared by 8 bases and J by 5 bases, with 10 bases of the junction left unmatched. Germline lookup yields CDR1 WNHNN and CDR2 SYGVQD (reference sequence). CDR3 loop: CASSMEGQGHNEQFF. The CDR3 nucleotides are TGCGCCAGCTCGATGGAGGGACAGGGTCACAATGAGCAGTTCTTC.

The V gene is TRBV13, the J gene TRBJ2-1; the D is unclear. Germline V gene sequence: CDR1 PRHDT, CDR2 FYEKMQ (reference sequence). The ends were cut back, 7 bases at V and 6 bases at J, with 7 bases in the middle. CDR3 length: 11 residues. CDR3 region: CASTRFNEQFF. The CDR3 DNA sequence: TGTGCCAGCACCCGGTTCAATGAGCAGTTCTTC.

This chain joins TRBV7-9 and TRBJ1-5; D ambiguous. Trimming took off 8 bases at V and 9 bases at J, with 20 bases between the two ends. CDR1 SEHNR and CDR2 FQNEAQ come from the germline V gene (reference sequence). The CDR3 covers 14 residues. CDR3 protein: CASGSDSGSSPQHF. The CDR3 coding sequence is TGTGCCAGCGGATCCGATTCAGGCTCTTCGCCCCAGCATTTT.

The CDR3: CASSIGGRDYEQYF. The CDR3 DNA is TGTGCCAGCAGCATAGGGGGGCGTGACTACGAGCAGTACTTC. The chain has TRBV7-8 and TRBJ2-7, with D perhaps given as TRBD1 or TRBD2 (6 bases each). The V and J ends lost 5 bases and 3 bases respectively, with 14 bases between them. Germline V gene data show CDR1 as SGHVS and CDR2 as FQNEAQ. This CDR3 is 14 amino acids long.

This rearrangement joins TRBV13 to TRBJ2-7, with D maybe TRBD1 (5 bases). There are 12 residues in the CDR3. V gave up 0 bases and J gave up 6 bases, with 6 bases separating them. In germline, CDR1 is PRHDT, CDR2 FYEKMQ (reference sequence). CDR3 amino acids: CASSLGRGEQYF. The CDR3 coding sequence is TGTGCCAGCAGCTTAGGAAGGGGCGAGCAGTACTTC.

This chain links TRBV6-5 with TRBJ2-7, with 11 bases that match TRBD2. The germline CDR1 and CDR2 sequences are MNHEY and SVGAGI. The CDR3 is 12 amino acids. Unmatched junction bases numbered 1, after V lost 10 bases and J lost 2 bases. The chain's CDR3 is CATGLAAYEQYF. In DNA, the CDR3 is TGTGCCACGGGACTAGCGGCCTACGAGCAGTACTTC.

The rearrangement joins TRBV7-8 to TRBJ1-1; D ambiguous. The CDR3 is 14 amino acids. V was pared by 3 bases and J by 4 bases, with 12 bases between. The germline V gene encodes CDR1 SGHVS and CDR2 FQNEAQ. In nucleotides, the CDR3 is TGTGCCAGCAGCTTCCCTGCGGTAACCACTGAAGCTTTCTTT. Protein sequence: CASSFPAVTTEAFF.